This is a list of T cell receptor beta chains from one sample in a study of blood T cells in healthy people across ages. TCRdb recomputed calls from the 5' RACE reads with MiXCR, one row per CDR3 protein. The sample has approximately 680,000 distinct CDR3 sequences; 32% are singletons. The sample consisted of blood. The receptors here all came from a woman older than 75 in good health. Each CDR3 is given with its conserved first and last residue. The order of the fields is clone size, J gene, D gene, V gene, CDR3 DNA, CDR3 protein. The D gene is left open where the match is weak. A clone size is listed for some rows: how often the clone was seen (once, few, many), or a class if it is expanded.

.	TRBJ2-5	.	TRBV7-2	TGTGCCAGCAGCCTAACGTGGGACTCAGAGACCCAGTACTTC	CASSLTWDSETQYF
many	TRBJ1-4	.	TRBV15	TGTGCCACCAGCAGAGGAGGAGGCGATCCAACTAATGAAAAACTGTTTTTT	CATSRGGGDPTNEKLFF
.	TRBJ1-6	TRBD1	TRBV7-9	TGTGCCAGCAGCCGGGACAGGGGGCCTAGGTCCTATAATTCACCCCTCCACTTT	CASSRDRGPRSYNSPLHF
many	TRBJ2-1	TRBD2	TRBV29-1	TGCAGCGTGCGGGAGGCTCTCGAACGTGAGCAGTTCTTC	CSVREALEREQFF
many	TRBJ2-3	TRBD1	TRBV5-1	TGCGCCAGCAGCTTGGCCCAGGGGGTGGCAGATACGCAGTATTTT	CASSLAQGVADTQYF
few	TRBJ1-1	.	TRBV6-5	TGTGCCAGCAGTTACTCGACTGTGAGTGAAGCTTTCTTT	CASSYSTVSEAFF
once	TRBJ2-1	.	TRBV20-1	TGCAGTGCTAGGGATTATGGGGGGTCAACCTACAATGAGCAGTTCTTC	CSARDYGGSTYNEQFF
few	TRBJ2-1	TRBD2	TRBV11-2	TGTGCCAGCAGCACCCAGCGGGGGCCCTACAATGAGCAGTTCTTC	CASSTQRGPYNEQFF
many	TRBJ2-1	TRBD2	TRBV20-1	TGCAGTGCTGCCCCGGGACTAGCGGCCCGGGCGCAGTTCTTC	CSAAPGLAARAQFF
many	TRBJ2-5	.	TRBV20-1	TGCAGTGCTACGCACAGGAAAGAGACCCAGTACTTC	CSATHRKETQYF
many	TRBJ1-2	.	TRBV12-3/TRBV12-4	TGTGCCAGCAGTTTCGACGGTATAGACTATGGCTACACCTTC	CASSFDGIDYGYTF
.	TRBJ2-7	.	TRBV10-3	TGTGCCATCAGCCCCTCAGTACAGGCCGAGCAGTACTTC	CAISPSVQAEQYF
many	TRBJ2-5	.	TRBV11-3	TGTGCCAGCAGCTTATCATCTATTCAAGAGACCCAGTACTTC	CASSLSSIQETQYF